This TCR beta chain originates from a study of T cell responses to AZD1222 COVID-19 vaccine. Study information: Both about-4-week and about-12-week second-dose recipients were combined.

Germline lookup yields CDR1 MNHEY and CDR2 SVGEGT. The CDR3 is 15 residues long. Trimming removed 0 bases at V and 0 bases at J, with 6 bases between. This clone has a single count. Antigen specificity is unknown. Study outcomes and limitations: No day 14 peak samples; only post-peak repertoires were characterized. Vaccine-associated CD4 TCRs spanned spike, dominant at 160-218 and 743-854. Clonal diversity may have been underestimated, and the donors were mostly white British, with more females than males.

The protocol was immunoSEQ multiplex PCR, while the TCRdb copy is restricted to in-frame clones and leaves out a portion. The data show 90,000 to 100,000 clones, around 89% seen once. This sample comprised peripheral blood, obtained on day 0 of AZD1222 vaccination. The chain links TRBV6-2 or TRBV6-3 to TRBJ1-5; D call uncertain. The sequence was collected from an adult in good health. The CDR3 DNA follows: TGTGCCAGCAGTTACTCGTATCTTAGCAATCAGCCCCAGCATTTT. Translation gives CASSYSYLSNQPQHF.